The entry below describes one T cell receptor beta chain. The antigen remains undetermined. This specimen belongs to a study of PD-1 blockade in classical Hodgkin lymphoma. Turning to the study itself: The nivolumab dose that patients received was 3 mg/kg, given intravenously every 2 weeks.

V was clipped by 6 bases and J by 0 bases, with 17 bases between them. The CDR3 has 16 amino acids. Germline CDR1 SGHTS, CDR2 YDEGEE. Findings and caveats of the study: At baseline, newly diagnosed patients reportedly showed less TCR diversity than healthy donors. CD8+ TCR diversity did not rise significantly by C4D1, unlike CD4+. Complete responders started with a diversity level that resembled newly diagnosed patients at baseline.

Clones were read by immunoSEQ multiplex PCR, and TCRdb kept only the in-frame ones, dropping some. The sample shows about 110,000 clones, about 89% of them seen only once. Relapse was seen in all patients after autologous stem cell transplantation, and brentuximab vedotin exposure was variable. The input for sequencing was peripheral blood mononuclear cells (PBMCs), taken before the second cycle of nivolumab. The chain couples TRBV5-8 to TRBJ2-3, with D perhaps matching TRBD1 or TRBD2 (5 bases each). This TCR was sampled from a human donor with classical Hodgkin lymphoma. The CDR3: CASNSPEWDSTDTQYF. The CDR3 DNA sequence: TGTGCCAGCAACTCCCCAGAGTGGGACAGCACAGATACGCAGTATTTT.